A selection of T cell receptor beta chains follows, all from one sample in a study of blood T cells in healthy people across ages. TCRdb itself ran the 5' RACE reads through MiXCR, one entry per CDR3 protein. The sample lists 1.5 million to 2 million distinct CDR3 sequences; under 30% were seen once. Material: blood. These receptors were obtained from a woman aged 30 to 39 in good health. The CDR3 runs from the conserved cysteine through the conserved F or W. D genes are given only for firm matches. Clone size is stated in some rows and not others, as once, few, many or a class when expanded.

V gene: TRBV28; D gene: TRBD1; J gene: TRBJ1-5; clone size: NA; CDR3 protein: CASSFRYRGGNQPQHF; CDR3 DNA: TGTGCCAGCAGTTTCCGGTACAGGGGTGGGAATCAGCCCCAGCATTTT
V gene: TRBV20-1; D gene: NA; J gene: TRBJ2-3; clone size: few; CDR3 protein: CSAPYSGTDTQYF; CDR3 DNA: TGCAGTGCCCCCTATAGCGGCACAGATACGCAGTATTTT
V gene: TRBV6-6; D gene: TRBD1; J gene: TRBJ2-1; clone size: many; CDR3 protein: CASSYGTGEYNEQFF; CDR3 DNA: TGTGCCAGCAGTTACGGGACAGGGGAATACAATGAGCAGTTCTTC
V gene: TRBV7-9; D gene: NA; J gene: TRBJ1-1; clone size: few; CDR3 protein: CASSPTAENTEAFF; CDR3 DNA: TGTGCCAGCAGCCCTACGGCCGAGAACACTGAAGCTTTCTTT
V gene: TRBV5-5; D gene: TRBD1; J gene: TRBJ2-7; clone size: few; CDR3 protein: CASSRDRTADYEQYF; CDR3 DNA: TGTGCCAGCAGCCGGGACAGGACGGCTGATTACGAGCAGTACTTC
V gene: TRBV5-1; D gene: NA; J gene: TRBJ2-3; clone size: NA; CDR3 protein: CASSLGDLPADTQYF; CDR3 DNA: TGCGCCAGCAGCTTGGGGGACTTGCCCGCAGATACGCAGTATTTT
V gene: TRBV4-2; D gene: TRBD1; J gene: TRBJ1-2; clone size: NA; CDR3 protein: CASSLPGDREGYGYTF; CDR3 DNA: TGTGCCAGCAGCCTGCCCGGGGACAGGGAGGGATATGGCTACACCTTC
V gene: TRBV12-3/TRBV12-4; D gene: TRBD2; J gene: TRBJ2-7; clone size: NA; CDR3 protein: CASSPAGVLYEQYF; CDR3 DNA: TGTGCCAGCAGCCCAGCGGGGGTATTGTACGAGCAGTACTTC
V gene: TRBV12-3/TRBV12-4; D gene: NA; J gene: TRBJ2-1; clone size: many; CDR3 protein: CASSPGLPNNEQFF; CDR3 DNA: TGTGCCAGCAGCCCGGGGCTACCTAACAATGAGCAGTTCTTC
V gene: TRBV12-3/TRBV12-4; D gene: NA; J gene: TRBJ1-3; clone size: NA; CDR3 protein: CASSPPPGAGNTIYF; CDR3 DNA: TGTGCCAGCAGCCCCCCTCCGGGTGCCGGAAACACCATATATTTT
V gene: TRBV5-1; D gene: TRBD1; J gene: TRBJ1-2; clone size: NA; CDR3 protein: CASSSMRTGARNYGYTF; CDR3 DNA: TGCGCCAGCAGCTCGATGAGGACAGGGGCGCGTAACTATGGCTACACCTTC
V gene: TRBV7-2; D gene: TRBD1; J gene: TRBJ1-2; clone size: once; CDR3 protein: CASSFTGTAYGHTF; CDR3 DNA: TGTGCCAGCAGCTTTACCGGGACAGCGTATGGCCACACCTTC
V gene: TRBV28; D gene: NA; J gene: TRBJ1-5; clone size: few; CDR3 protein: CASTSVSYQPQHF; CDR3 DNA: TGTGCCAGCACGTCGGTCAGTTATCAGCCCCAGCATTTT
V gene: TRBV20-1; D gene: TRBD2; J gene: TRBJ2-1; clone size: NA; CDR3 protein: CSAPLPGLAFNEQFF; CDR3 DNA: TGCAGTGCGCCCCTCCCGGGACTAGCTTTTAATGAGCAGTTCTTC
V gene: TRBV7-2; D gene: TRBD1; J gene: TRBJ2-6; clone size: many; CDR3 protein: CASRMQVDRSTGSGANVLTF; CDR3 DNA: TGTGCCAGCAGAATGCAAGTGGACAGGTCAACGGGCTCTGGGGCCAACGTCCTGACTTTC
V gene: TRBV18; D gene: NA; J gene: TRBJ1-6; clone size: NA; CDR3 protein: CASSPDIGRGSSYNSPLHF; CDR3 DNA: TGTGCCAGCTCACCCGACATCGGACGGGGAAGCTCCTATAATTCACCCCTCCACTTT
V gene: TRBV18; D gene: TRBD2; J gene: TRBJ2-7; clone size: NA; CDR3 protein: CASSPPTSCEQYF; CDR3 DNA: TGTGCCAGCTCACCGCCGACTAGCTGCGAGCAGTACTTC
V gene: TRBV19; D gene: TRBD2; J gene: TRBJ2-7; clone size: NA; CDR3 protein: CASSPGGIDEQYF; CDR3 DNA: TGTGCCAGTAGTCCGGGGGGGATTGATGAGCAGTACTTC
V gene: TRBV6-5; D gene: TRBD2; J gene: TRBJ2-1; clone size: many; CDR3 protein: CASAGTSGAFYNEQFF; CDR3 DNA: TGTGCCAGCGCAGGGACTAGCGGTGCCTTCTACAATGAGCAGTTCTTC